This T cell receptor beta chain was observed in a study of T-cell memory formation after mild COVID-19. Study in general: Largely donor-specific sequence clusters came from a couple of donors.

The CDR3 consists of 16 residues. Per germline, CDR1 SGHAT and CDR2 FQNNGV. V was trimmed by 5 bases and J by 5 bases, leaving 19 bases between them. TCRdb re-analysed the 5' RACE reads in MiXCR, keeping a single row per CDR3 protein. Of hundreds of thousands of distinct CDR3 sequences listed, about 16% are singletons. As concerns this clonotype: What it binds is unknown.

Study-wide results and caveats: The appearance of some responding clones in pre-infection memory suggested that cross-reactive memory joined. A second wave expanding day 15 to 37 was CD4+-biased; contracting clones were balanced.

Sequenced sample: PBMCs or a T cell subset sorted from them (not recorded which). The chain combines TRBV11-2 with TRBJ2-1; weak D call: TRBD2 (6 bases). This clonotype was sampled from a man between 18 and 29 years old who had mild COVID-19 (a few samples of this study predate the infection). Cell type and time point are not known. The CDR3 coding sequence is TGTGCCAGCAGCCCGCCGGGACTCCGCTACAACAATGAGCAGTTCTTC. Translating gives CASSPPGLRYNNEQFF.